A selection of T cell receptor beta chains follows, all from one sample in a study of metastatic and nonmetastatic thyroid tumors. TCRdb re-called the PCR reads with MiXCR. The sample carries approximately 60,000 clones, 30% recorded once. Sequencing was done on a sample of blood. These receptors all come from a female donor with papillary thyroid cancer or a benign thyroid nodule (not recorded which). Some clones in this sample may be carry-over from other donors' samples. CDR3s include the opening cysteine and the closing phenylalanine or tryptophan. D genes are given only for firm matches. Some rows mark clone size as missing; the rest say once, few, many or name a class of expanded clone.

CDR3 length	V gene	J gene	D gene	clone size	CDR3 DNA	CDR3 protein
16	TRBV7-9	TRBJ2-7	TRBD2	many	TGTGCCAGCAGCGGGTACGAGGCGGGAGGGTCCGACGAGCAGTACTTC	CASSGYEAGGSDEQYF
14	TRBV12-3/TRBV12-4	TRBJ1-2	-	many	TGTGCCAGCACTTGGGGCAGCGAGAAGGGGGGCTACACCTTC	CASTWGSEKGGYTF
14	TRBV7-2	TRBJ1-2	TRBD1	once	TGTGCCAGCAGCCCGCATGGGACAGATTATGGCTACACCTTC	CASSPHGTDYGYTF
14	TRBV11-2	TRBJ2-7	TRBD2	-	TGTGCCAGCAGCCCGAGCGGGGACCGCTACGAGCAGTACTTC	CASSPSGDRYEQYF
13	TRBV9	TRBJ1-5	-	-	TGTGCCAGCAGCCCTTTTGTCAATCAGCCCCAGCATTTT	CASSPFVNQPQHF
14	TRBV6-2/TRBV6-3	TRBJ2-7	-	-	TGTGCCAGCATGTCGGGTCACTCTTCCTACGAGCAGTACTTC	CASMSGHSSYEQYF
14	TRBV7-2	TRBJ1-5	TRBD1	few	TGTGCCAGCAGCCGACAGGGGGTTAATCAGCCCCAGCATTTT	CASSRQGVNQPQHF
11	TRBV6-4	TRBJ2-7	TRBD1	-	TGTGCCAGCAGTTCCCCTACAGACAGGGGGTTC	CASSSPTDRGF
14	TRBV6-5	TRBJ1-6	TRBD1	few	TGTGCCAGCAGTTTGGGGACAGGGCAATCACCCCTCCACTTT	CASSLGTGQSPLHF
15	TRBV7-9	TRBJ2-1	TRBD2	many	TGTGCCAGCAGCTTAGTTGGTTGGAGCGGGGATGAGCAGTTCTTC	CASSLVGWSGDEQFF
15	TRBV20-1	TRBJ2-7	-	-	TGCAGTGCTAGAGATGCGGCGGGATCAGGTTACGAGCAGTACTTC	CSARDAAGSGYEQYF
14	TRBV5-1	TRBJ2-5	-	-	TGCGCCAGCAGTTCCGGAGGGGCTCAAGAGACCCAGTACTTC	CASSSGGAQETQYF
16	TRBV20-1	TRBJ1-5	TRBD1	-	TGCAGTGCTCCCGGGACAGGGGGCGGCTTAGATCAGCCCCAGCATTTT	CSAPGTGGGLDQPQHF
17	TRBV20-1	TRBJ1-6	TRBD1	few	TGCAGTGCTAGAGATAGGAAGGGGGCGCATGGGAATTCACCCCTCCACTTT	CSARDRKGAHGNSPLHF
12	TRBV20-1	TRBJ2-7	-	-	TGCAGTGCTAGCCTCCAGGGCTACGAGCAGTACTTC	CSASLQGYEQYF
15	TRBV7-9	TRBJ2-7	-	-	TGTGCCAGCAGCTTATCCGGGCAGACCTTCTACGAGCAGTACTTC	CASSLSGQTFYEQYF
18	TRBV19	TRBJ2-7	-	-	TGTGCCAGTAGTACCAGGTCCAGCGGAGACCCCAGCTCCTACGAGCAGTACTTC	CASSTRSSGDPSSYEQYF
14	TRBV20-1	TRBJ1-5	-	-	TGCAGTGCTCAGGGAGGGTTCGGCAATCAGCCCCAGCATTTT	CSAQGGFGNQPQHF
15	TRBV7-8	TRBJ2-7	TRBD1	-	TGTGCCAGCAGACCCACAGGGGGTCTATACGACGAGCAGTACTTC	CASRPTGGLYDEQYF
16	TRBV20-1	TRBJ1-1	-	once	TGCAGTGCTAGCAGCCGGGACGGGCTGTGGAACACTGAAGCTTTCTTT	CSASSRDGLWNTEAFF
17	TRBV19	TRBJ1-2	-	-	TGTGCCAGTAGTATCGGGGGGTTTGGGTCTCGTAACTATGGCTACACCTTC	CASSIGGFGSRNYGYTF
13	TRBV27	TRBJ1-6	-	few	TGTGCCAGCAGTTTAGAAGGTGGTTCACCCCTCCACTTT	CASSLEGGSPLHF
14	TRBV6-6	TRBJ1-6	-	-	TGTGCCAGCAGTTACTCGAGGAACTATTCACCCCTCCACTTT	CASSYSRNYSPLHF
14	TRBV4-1	TRBJ2-7	-	-	TGCGCCAGCAGCCCCGGACCCCTCAACTACGAGCAGTACTTC	CASSPGPLNYEQYF
14	TRBV5-1	TRBJ2-2	TRBD2	-	TGCGCCACCCGGGCTAGCGGGAACACCGGGGAGCTGTTTTTT	CATRASGNTGELFF
15	TRBV11-2	TRBJ2-3	TRBD2	-	TGTGCCAGCAGCTTATCAGGGACTAGTTCAGATACGCAGTATTTT	CASSLSGTSSDTQYF
15	TRBV20-1	TRBJ2-1	TRBD2	-	TGCAGTGCTAGAGAGCCCACTAGCGGGAGAAATGAGCAGTTCTTC	CSAREPTSGRNEQFF
18	TRBV7-2	TRBJ2-7	TRBD1	many	TGTGCCAGCAGCTTCAAGACAGGGGGCTCAGCCGGTTTCTACGAGCAGTACTTC	CASSFKTGGSAGFYEQYF
15	TRBV25-1	TRBJ2-5	TRBD2	few	TGTGCCAGCAGTGAAACTAGCGGGAACCAAGAGACCCAGTACTTC	CASSETSGNQETQYF
13	TRBV11-2	TRBJ1-5	-	many	TGTGCCAGCAGCTTGGAATGGGGGCAGCCCCAGCATTTT	CASSLEWGQPQHF
12	TRBV2	TRBJ2-7	TRBD1	few	TGTGCCAGCACCCGACAGGGCTACGAGCAGTACTTC	CASTRQGYEQYF
15	TRBV6-1	TRBJ2-7	TRBD2	-	TGTGCCAGCAGTAAAAGACTAGCGGGTAAGAACGAGCAGTACTTC	CASSKRLAGKNEQYF
15	TRBV28	TRBJ1-3	-	few	TGTGCCAGTGACTCGAGGGGATCAGGTGGAAACACCATATATTTT	CASDSRGSGGNTIYF
18	TRBV11-1	TRBJ2-3	TRBD2	-	TGTGCCAGCAGCTTTCCGCCGGTGGGAGCGGGGATGGCAGATACGCAGTATTTT	CASSFPPVGAGMADTQYF
11	TRBV28	TRBJ1-2	-	-	TGTGCCAGCAGACAGGGAAAAGGCTACACCTTC	CASRQGKGYTF
14	TRBV12-3/TRBV12-4	TRBJ1-2	-	-	TGTGCCAGCAGTTTGTCAGGGCTTTCCTATGGCTACACCTTC	CASSLSGLSYGYTF
14	TRBV20-1	TRBJ2-3	TRBD1	-	TGCAGTGCTCGAACAGGGGACAGCACAGATACGCAGTATTTT	CSARTGDSTDTQYF
14	TRBV6-1	TRBJ1-5	TRBD1	-	TGTGCCAGCAGCCCCGGGACAGAAAATCAGCCCCAGCATTTT	CASSPGTENQPQHF
16	TRBV28	TRBJ2-7	TRBD2	medium-sized	TGTGCCAGCAGTTTTATTTCTAGCGGGACCCCCTACGAGCAGTACTTC	CASSFISSGTPYEQYF
15	TRBV3-1	TRBJ1-1	TRBD1	many	TGTGCCAGCAGCCAGGCACATACAGGGGGTACTGAAGCTTTCTTT	CASSQAHTGGTEAFF
16	TRBV4-2	TRBJ2-3	-	-	TGTGCCAGCAGCCCGACGGAGGGGGCAGTAGGAGATACGCAGTATTTT	CASSPTEGAVGDTQYF
17	TRBV6-2/TRBV6-3	TRBJ2-1	TRBD2	few	TGTGCCAGCACACCCCTAGCGGGAGGGTCCAACTACAATGAGCAGTTCTTC	CASTPLAGGSNYNEQFF
17	TRBV28	TRBJ2-1	-	medium-sized	TGTGCCAGCAGTTTTCCCCCCGGGGGTCCCAGTCACAATGAGCAGTTCTTC	CASSFPPGGPSHNEQFF
16	TRBV12-3/TRBV12-4	TRBJ2-1	TRBD1	few	TGTGCCAGCAGTTTGGAGCCAGGGGGCCGGGGCAATGAGCAGTTCTTC	CASSLEPGGRGNEQFF
18	TRBV6-1	TRBJ2-5	TRBD2	few	TGTGCCAGCACAAAAGGGGTGGTTAGCGGGCCATACCAAGAGACCCAGTACTTC	CASTKGVVSGPYQETQYF
14	TRBV6-2/TRBV6-3	TRBJ2-5	TRBD2	-	TGTGCCAGCAGGGAGCGGGGGGGACAAGAGACCCAGTACTTC	CASRERGGQETQYF
13	TRBV30	TRBJ2-7	-	few	TGTGCCTGGAGTGTAGGAAGGGCCTACGAGCAGTACTTC	CAWSVGRAYEQYF
17	TRBV15	TRBJ2-2	TRBD1	few	TGTGCCACCAGAACAGGGGCTCCTCGGTCGAACACCGGGGAGCTGTTTTTT	CATRTGAPRSNTGELFF
15	TRBV6-2/TRBV6-3	TRBJ2-3	TRBD2	few	TGTGCCAGCACCCCAGGGCTAGCGGACACAGATACGCAGTATTTT	CASTPGLADTDTQYF
15	TRBV4-1	TRBJ1-2	-	-	TGCGCCAGCAGCCAAGTTGGGACGAGGACATATGGCTACACCTTC	CASSQVGTRTYGYTF
14	TRBV6-9	TRBJ2-4	TRBD2	-	TGCGCCAGCAGTGAGGCGGGAGAGGTTAACATTCAGTACTTC	CASSEAGEVNIQYF
15	TRBV25-1	TRBJ2-2	-	few	TGTGCCAGCAGTGACATTCAGGGGCGGGCCGGGGAGCTGTTTTTT	CASSDIQGRAGELFF
17	TRBV18	TRBJ1-1	TRBD1	-	TGTGCCAGCTCACCCCAGGGACAGGGGGCCTCAAGCACTGAAGCTTTCTTT	CASSPQGQGASSTEAFF
13	TRBV6-1	TRBJ1-2	-	-	TGTGCCAGCAGTCCGGGACAATACTATGGCTACACCTTC	CASSPGQYYGYTF
12	TRBV6-5	TRBJ2-3	-	-	TGTGCCAGCAAGGTACATCGGGGTACGCAGTATTTT	CASKVHRGTQYF
13	TRBV19	TRBJ1-1	-	few	TGTGCCAGTGGAGGTCTCGTAAACACTGAAGCTTTCTTT	CASGGLVNTEAFF
14	TRBV27	TRBJ2-7	-	-	TGTGCCAGCAGACCCCTCGAAAGGCGCTACGAGCAGTACTTC	CASRPLERRYEQYF